This paragraph reports one T cell receptor beta chain. Libraries were prepared by immunoSEQ multiplex PCR; TCRdb keeps only in-frame clonotypes and omits some of them. The data contain 200,000 to 250,000 clones, approximately 88% of them seen just once; the ten biggest clones take up 3.7%. Germline assignment: CDR1 GTSNPN and CDR2 SVGIG (reference sequence). CDR3 length: 12 amino acids. V was clipped by 5 bases and J by 4 bases, with 6 bases between them. This sample stems from a study of blood T cell repertoires in COVID-19. The chain couples TRBV30 to TRBJ1-6; the D is unclear. The sequencing input was PBMCs or T cells enriched from blood (not recorded which). This TCR was sampled from a woman aged 25 to 39 who had been exposed to COVID-19. This CDR3 reads CAWGGYNSPLHF. The CDR3 coding sequence is TGTGCCTGGGGCGGGTATAATTCACCCCTCCACTTT.